This T cell receptor beta chain emerged from a study of cytomegalovirus exposure and HLA in healthy donors. From germline, CDR1 is SGHNT and CDR2 YENEEA. The CDR3 totals 14 residues. Trimming removed 5 bases from V and 3 bases from J, with 13 bases in between. The PCR was carried out with 60 Vbeta primers and 13 Jbeta primers. The repertoire was sequenced with immunoSEQ multiplex PCR; TCRdb's copy has only in-frame clones and lacks some. The sample contains about 150,000 clones, about four fifths of which appear only once. The chain has TRBV11-3 and TRBJ2-5; D is possibly TRBD2 (5 bases). This clonotype was obtained from a man between 25 and 39 years old in good health. The sample taken for sequencing was PBMCs. The CDR3 region is CASSPRTEKETQYF. The CDR3 nucleotides read TGTGCCAGCAGCCCTAGGACTGAGAAAGAGACCCAGTACTTC. Combining the CDR3 with reference TRBV11-3 and TRBJ2-5 gives the whole variable domain EAGVVQSPRYKIIEKKQPVAFWCNPISGHNTLYWYLQNLGQGPELLIRYENEEAVDDSQLPKDRFSAERLKGVDSTLKIQPAELGDSAVYLCASSPRTEKETQYFGPGTRLLVL.